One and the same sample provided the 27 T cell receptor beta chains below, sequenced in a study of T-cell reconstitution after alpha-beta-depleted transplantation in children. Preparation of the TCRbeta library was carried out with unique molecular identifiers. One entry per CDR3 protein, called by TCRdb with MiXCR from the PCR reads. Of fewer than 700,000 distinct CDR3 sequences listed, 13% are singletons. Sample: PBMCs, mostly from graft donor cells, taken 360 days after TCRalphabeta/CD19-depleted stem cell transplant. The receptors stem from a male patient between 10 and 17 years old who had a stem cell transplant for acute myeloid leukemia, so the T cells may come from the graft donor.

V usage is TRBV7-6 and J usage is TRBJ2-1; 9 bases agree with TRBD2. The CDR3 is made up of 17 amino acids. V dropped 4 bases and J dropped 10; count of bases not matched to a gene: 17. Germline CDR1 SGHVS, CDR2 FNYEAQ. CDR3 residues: CASSSHRPAGGGREQFF. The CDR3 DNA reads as TGTGCCAGCAGCTCTCACCGTCCCGCGGGAGGGGGCAGGGAGCAGTTCTTC. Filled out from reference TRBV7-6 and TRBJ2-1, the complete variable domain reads GAGVSQSPRYKVTKRGQDVALRCDPISGHVSLYWYRQALGQGPEFLTYFNYEAQQDKSGLPNDRFSAERPEGSISTLTIQRTEQRDSAMYRCASSSHRPAGGGREQFFGPGTRLTVL.

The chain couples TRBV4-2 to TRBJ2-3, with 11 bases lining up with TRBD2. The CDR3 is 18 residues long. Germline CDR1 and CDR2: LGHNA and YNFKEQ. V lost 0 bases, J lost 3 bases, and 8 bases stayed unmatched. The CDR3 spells CASSQETSGRQGTDTQYF. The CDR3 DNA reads TGTGCCAGCAGCCAAGAAACTAGCGGGAGACAGGGTACAGATACGCAGTATTTT.

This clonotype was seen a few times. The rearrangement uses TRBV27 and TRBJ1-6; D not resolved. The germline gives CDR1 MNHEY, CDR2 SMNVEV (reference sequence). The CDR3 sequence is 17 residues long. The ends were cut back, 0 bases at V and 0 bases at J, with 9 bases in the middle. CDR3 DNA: TGTGCCAGCAGTTTATCGCCACAAAGCTCCTATAATTCACCCCTCCACTTT. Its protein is CASSLSPQSSYNSPLHF.

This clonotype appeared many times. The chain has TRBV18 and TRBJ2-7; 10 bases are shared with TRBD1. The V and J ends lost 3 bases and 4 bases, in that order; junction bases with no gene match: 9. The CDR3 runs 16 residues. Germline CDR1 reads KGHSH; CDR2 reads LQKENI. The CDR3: CASSPFSGTGAYEQYF. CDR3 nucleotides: TGTGCCAGCTCACCGTTCTCAGGGACAGGGGCGTACGAGCAGTACTTC.

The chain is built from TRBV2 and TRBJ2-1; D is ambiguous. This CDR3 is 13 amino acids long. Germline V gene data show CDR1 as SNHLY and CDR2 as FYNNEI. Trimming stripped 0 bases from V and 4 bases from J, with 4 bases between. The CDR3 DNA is TGTGCCAGCAGTGAAGCCCGTTACAATGAGCAGTTCTTC. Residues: CASSEARYNEQFF.

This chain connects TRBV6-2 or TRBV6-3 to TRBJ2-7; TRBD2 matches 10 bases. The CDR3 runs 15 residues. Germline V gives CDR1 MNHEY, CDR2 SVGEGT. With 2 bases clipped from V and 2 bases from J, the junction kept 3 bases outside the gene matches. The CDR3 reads CASSYPSGSAYEQYF. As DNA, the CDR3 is TGTGCCAGCAGTTACCCTAGCGGGAGCGCCTACGAGCAGTACTTC.

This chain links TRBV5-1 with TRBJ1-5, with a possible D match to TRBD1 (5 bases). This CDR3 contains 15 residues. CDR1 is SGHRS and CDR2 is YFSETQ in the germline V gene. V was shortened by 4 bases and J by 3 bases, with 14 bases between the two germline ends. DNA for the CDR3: TGCGCCAGCAGCATAGCGGGACGTAACAATCAGCCCCAGCATTTT. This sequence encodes CASSIAGRNNQPQHF.

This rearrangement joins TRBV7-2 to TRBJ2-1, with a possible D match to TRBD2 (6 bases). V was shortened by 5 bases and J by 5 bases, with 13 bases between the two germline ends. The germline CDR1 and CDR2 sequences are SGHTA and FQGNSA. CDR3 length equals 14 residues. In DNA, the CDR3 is TGTGCCAGCAGCCCCGGGACTCCCAACAATGAGCAGTTCTTC. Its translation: CASSPGTPNNEQFF.

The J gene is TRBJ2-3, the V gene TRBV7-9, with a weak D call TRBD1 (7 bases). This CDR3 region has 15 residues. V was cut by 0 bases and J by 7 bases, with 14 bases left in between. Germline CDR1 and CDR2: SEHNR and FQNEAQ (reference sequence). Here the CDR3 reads CASSLAHTGDYTQYF. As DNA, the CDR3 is TGTGCCAGCAGCTTAGCGCATACAGGGGACTATACGCAGTATTTT.

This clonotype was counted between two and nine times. The CDR3 protein is CASSFTPGTGPNEKLFF. The CDR3 nucleotides are TGTGCCAGCAGCTTTACCCCGGGGACGGGGCCTAATGAAAAACTGTTTTTT. The chain employs TRBV7-8 and TRBJ1-4; D is perhaps TRBD1 (5 bases). The CDR3 is made up of 17 amino acids. Trimming cost V 3 bases and J 3 bases, with 17 bases left between them. CDR1 is SGHVS, CDR2 FQNEAQ, per germline.

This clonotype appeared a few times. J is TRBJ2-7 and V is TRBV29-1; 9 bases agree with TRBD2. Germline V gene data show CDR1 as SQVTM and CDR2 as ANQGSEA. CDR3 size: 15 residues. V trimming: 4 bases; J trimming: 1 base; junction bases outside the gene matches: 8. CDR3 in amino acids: CSVVYQSGRSYEQYF. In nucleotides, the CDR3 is TGCAGCGTTGTCTATCAGAGCGGGAGGTCCTACGAGCAGTACTTC.

CDR3 bases: TGTGCCAGCAGTGTCGTCTGGGGGGGGCCCTCCTACGAGCAGTACTTC. Its protein product is CASSVVWGGPSYEQYF. The V and J genes are TRBV2 and TRBJ2-7, with D tentatively TRBD2 (7 bases). Trimming stripped 4 bases from V and 0 bases from J, with 16 bases between. The germline V gene has CDR1 SNHLY and CDR2 FYNNEI. The CDR3 consists of 16 residues.

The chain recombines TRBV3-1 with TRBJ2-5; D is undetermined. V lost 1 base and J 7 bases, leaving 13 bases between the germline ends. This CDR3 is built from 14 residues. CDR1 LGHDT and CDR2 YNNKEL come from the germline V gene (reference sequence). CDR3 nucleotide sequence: TGTGCCAGCAGCCAAGGGACCACCCGAGGGACCCAGTACTTC. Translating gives CASSQGTTRGTQYF.

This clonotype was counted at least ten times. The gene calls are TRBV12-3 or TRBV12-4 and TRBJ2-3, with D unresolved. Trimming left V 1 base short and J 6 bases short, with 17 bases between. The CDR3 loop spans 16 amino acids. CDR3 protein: CASSLGAAAVSDTQYF. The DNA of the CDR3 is TGTGCCAGCAGTTTAGGGGCCGCTGCAGTGAGCGATACGCAGTATTTT.

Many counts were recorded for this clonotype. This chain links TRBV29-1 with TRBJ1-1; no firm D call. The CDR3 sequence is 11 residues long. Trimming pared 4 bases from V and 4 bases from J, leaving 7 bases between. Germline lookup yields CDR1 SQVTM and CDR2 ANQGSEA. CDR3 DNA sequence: TGCAGCGTTGGGGTGGGCACTGAAGCTTTCTTT. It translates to CSVGVGTEAFF.

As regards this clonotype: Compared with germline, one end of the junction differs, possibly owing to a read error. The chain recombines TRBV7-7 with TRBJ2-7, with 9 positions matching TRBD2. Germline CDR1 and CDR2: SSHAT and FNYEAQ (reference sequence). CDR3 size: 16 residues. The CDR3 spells CASSLIGSGRFYEQYF. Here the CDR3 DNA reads TGTGCTAGCAGCTTAATTGGTAGCGGGAGATTTTACGAGCAGTACTTC.

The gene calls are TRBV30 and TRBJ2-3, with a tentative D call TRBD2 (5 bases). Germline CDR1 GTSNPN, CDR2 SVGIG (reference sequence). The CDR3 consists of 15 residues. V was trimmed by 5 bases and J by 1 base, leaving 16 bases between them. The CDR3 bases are TGTGCCTGGGAAGTAGCTCGGACTCGCACAGATACGCAGTATTTT. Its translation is CAWEVARTRTDTQYF.

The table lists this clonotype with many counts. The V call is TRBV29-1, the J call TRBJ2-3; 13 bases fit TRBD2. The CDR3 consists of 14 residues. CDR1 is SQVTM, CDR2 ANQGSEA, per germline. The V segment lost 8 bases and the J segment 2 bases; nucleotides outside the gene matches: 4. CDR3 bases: TGCAGCTCCGGGACTAGCGGGATCACAGATACGCAGTATTTT. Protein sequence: CSSGTSGITDTQYF.

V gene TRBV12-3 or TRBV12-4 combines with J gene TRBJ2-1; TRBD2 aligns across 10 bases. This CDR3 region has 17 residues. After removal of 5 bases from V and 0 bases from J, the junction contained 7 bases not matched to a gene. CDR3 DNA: TGTGCCAGCAGTGCAGCAGGACTAGCGGTCTCCTACAATGAGCAGTTCTTC. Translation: CASSAAGLAVSYNEQFF.

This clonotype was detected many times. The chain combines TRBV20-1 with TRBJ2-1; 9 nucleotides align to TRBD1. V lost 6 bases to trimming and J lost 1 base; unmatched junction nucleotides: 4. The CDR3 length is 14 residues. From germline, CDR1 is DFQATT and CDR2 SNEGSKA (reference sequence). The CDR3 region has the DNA TGCAGTGCCATAGGACAGGGGTCCTACAATGAGCAGTTCTTC. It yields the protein CSAIGQGSYNEQFF.

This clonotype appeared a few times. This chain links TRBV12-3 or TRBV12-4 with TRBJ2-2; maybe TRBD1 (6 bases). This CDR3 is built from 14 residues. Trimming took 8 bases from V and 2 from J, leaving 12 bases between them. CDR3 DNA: TGTGCCAGCTACAGGGATATAAACACCGGGGAGCTGTTTTTT. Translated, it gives CASYRDINTGELFF.

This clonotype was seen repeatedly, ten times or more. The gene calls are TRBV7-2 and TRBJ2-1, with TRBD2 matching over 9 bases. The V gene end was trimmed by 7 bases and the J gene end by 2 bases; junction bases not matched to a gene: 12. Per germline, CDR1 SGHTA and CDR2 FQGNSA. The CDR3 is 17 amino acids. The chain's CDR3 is CASNSRAGLAAYNEQFF. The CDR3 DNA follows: TGTGCCAGCAACTCTCGCGCGGGACTAGCTGCCTACAATGAGCAGTTCTTC.

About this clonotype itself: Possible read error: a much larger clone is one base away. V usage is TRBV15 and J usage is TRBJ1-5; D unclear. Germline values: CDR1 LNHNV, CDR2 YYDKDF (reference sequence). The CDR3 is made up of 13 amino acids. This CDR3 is CATSRDLNPPQHF. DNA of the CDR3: TGTGCCACCAGCAGAGACCTCAATCCGCCCCAGCATTTT.

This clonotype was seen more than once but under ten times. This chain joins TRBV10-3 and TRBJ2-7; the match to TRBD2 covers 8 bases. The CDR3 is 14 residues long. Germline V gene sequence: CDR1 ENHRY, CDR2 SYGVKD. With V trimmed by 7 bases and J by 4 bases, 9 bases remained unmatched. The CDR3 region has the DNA TGTGCCATCACACCCGGGGGGGGCAAATACGAGCAGTACTTC. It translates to CAITPGGGKYEQYF.

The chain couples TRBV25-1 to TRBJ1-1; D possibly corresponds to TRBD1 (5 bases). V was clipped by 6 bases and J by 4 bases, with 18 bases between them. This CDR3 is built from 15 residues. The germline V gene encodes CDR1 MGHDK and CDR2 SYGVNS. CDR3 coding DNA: TGTGCCAGCAGAGCCATTGGGGGGGGAAGCACTGAAGCTTTCTTT. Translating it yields CASRAIGGGSTEAFF. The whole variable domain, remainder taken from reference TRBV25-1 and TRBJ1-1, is EADIYQTPRYLVIGTGKKITLECSQTMGHDKMYWYQQDPGMELHLIHYSYGVNSTEKGDLSSESTVSRIRTEHFPLTLESARPSHTSQYLCASRAIGGGSTEAFFGQGTRLTVV.

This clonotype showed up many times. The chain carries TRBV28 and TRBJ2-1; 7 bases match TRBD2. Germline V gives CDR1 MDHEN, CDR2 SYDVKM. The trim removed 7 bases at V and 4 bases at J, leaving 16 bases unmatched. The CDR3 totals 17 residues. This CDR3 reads CASTASSLGGGYNEQFF. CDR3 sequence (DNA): TGTGCCAGCACAGCTAGTTCCCTGGGGGGGGGGTACAATGAGCAGTTCTTC.

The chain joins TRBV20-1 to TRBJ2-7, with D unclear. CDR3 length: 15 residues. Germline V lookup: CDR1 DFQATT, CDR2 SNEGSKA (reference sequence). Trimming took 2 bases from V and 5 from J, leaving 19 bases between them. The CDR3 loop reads CSARRPVHPSNEQYF. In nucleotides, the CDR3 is TGCAGTGCTAGACGACCCGTTCACCCCAGCAACGAGCAGTACTTC.